Listed below are T cell receptor beta chains from one sample, sequenced in a study of blood T cell repertoires in COVID-19. TCRdb keeps only in-frame clones here, not all; method: immunoSEQ multiplex PCR. The sample records fewer than 350,000 clones, about 90% being singletons. The sequencing sample was made of PBMCs or T cells enriched from blood (not recorded which). Receptors were obtained from a woman under 30 with acute COVID-19. Both conserved end residues are part of each CDR3. Each record gives: clone size, J gene, V gene, D gene, CDR3 DNA, CDR3 protein. D genes are given only for firm matches. Size is stated for part of the rows, as once, few or many counts, or as a class when the clone is expanded.

size: NA; J: TRBJ2-3; V: TRBV10-3; D: TRBD2; DNA: TGTGCCATGGGACTAGCGGCGGCAGATACGCAGTATTTT; CDR3: CAMGLAAADTQYF
size: NA; J: TRBJ2-5; V: TRBV18; D: TRBD1; DNA: TGTGCCAGCTCACCAAGCACAGGGGGCGCGAAGACCCAGTACTTC; CDR3: CASSPSTGGAKTQYF
size: NA; J: TRBJ1-6; V: TRBV18; D: TRBD1; DNA: TGTGCCAGCTCGGACAGGACAGGTTTTAATTCACCCCTCCACTTT; CDR3: CASSDRTGFNSPLHF
size: once; J: TRBJ1-1; V: TRBV18; D: NA; DNA: TGTGCCAGCTCACGAGCGGGACAGAACACTGAAGCTTTCTTT; CDR3: CASSRAGQNTEAFF
size: NA; J: TRBJ2-1; V: TRBV3-1/TRBV3-2; D: NA; DNA: TGTGCCAGCAGCTCTACTCCCCGCTACAATGAGCAGTTCTTC; CDR3: CASSSTPRYNEQFF
size: NA; J: TRBJ2-1; V: TRBV6-2/TRBV6-3; D: TRBD1; DNA: TGTGCCAGCAGTTCCACCGGGACAGGGGGGGGTAATGAGCAGTTCTTC; CDR3: CASSSTGTGGGNEQFF
size: few; J: TRBJ2-7; V: TRBV27; D: TRBD2; DNA: TGTGCCAGCAGTAGCGGCCGGACTAGCGGTACCTACGAGCAGTACTTC; CDR3: CASSSGRTSGTYEQYF
size: NA; J: TRBJ1-4; V: TRBV23-1; D: TRBD1; DNA: TGCGCCAGAACCGGGACAGCTAATGAAAAACTGTTTTTT; CDR3: CARTGTANEKLFF
size: NA; J: TRBJ1-1; V: TRBV18; D: NA; DNA: TGTGCCAGCTCACCCACAGGACCCACTGAAGCTTTCTTT; CDR3: CASSPTGPTEAFF
size: once; J: TRBJ1-1; V: TRBV27; D: NA; DNA: TGTGCCAGCAGTCCCAGGGGAGGGGCGAACACTGAAGCTTTCTTT; CDR3: CASSPRGGANTEAFF
size: NA; J: TRBJ1-1; V: TRBV28; D: TRBD1; DNA: TGTGCCAGCAGTTCCCCGACAGGGAGCGGTTTTGGAGCTTTCTTT; CDR3: CASSSPTGSGFGAFF
size: NA; J: TRBJ1-4; V: TRBV28; D: NA; DNA: TGTGCCAGCAGTTTGGGAGGGCCTAATGAAAAACTGTTTTTT; CDR3: CASSLGGPNEKLFF
size: NA; J: TRBJ2-7; V: TRBV15; D: NA; DNA: TGTGCCACCAGCAGAGATCTCGCGGGATTCTCCTACGAGCAGTACTTC; CDR3: CATSRDLAGFSYEQYF
size: NA; J: TRBJ2-1; V: TRBV24-1; D: TRBD2; DNA: TGTGCCACCAGTGATGCCCTGACTAGCGGGAGACCGCCCTACAATGAGCAGTTCTTC; CDR3: CATSDALTSGRPPYNEQFF
size: NA; J: TRBJ2-3; V: TRBV6-1; D: NA; DNA: TGTGCCAGCAGTGAAAGGGGTCAACTAGCCGCAGATACGCAGTATTTT; CDR3: CASSERGQLAADTQYF
size: NA; J: TRBJ2-3; V: TRBV6-1; D: TRBD1; DNA: TGTGCCAGCAGTGAGCAAGGGGGCGCAGATACGCAGTATTTT; CDR3: CASSEQGGADTQYF
size: NA; J: TRBJ1-1; V: TRBV19; D: TRBD1; DNA: TGTGCCAGTAGTCCGGGACAGGGGAGGACTGAAGCTTTCTTT; CDR3: CASSPGQGRTEAFF
size: NA; J: TRBJ1-1; V: TRBV24-1; D: NA; DNA: TGTGCCACCAGTGACCCCAGGGCCCCGAACACTGAAGCTTTCTTT; CDR3: CATSDPRAPNTEAFF
size: NA; J: TRBJ2-1; V: TRBV19; D: TRBD2; DNA: TGTGCCAGTAGTATAGTGAGCGGGATCTCCAATGAGCAGTTCTTC; CDR3: CASSIVSGISNEQFF
size: NA; J: TRBJ2-3; V: TRBV27; D: TRBD2; DNA: TGTGCCAGCAGTTTTTCTGCGGGAGTGATAGATACGCAGTATTTT; CDR3: CASSFSAGVIDTQYF
size: NA; J: TRBJ2-4; V: TRBV7-2; D: TRBD2; DNA: TGTGCCAGCAGCTTAAATTATGAGGCGGGGGGCATTCAGTACTTC; CDR3: CASSLNYEAGGIQYF
size: NA; J: TRBJ2-5; V: TRBV11-3; D: NA; DNA: TGTGCCAGCAGCTCCGGACAGCAAGAGACCCAGTACTTC; CDR3: CASSSGQQETQYF
size: NA; J: TRBJ2-1; V: TRBV19; D: TRBD2; DNA: TGTGCCAGTACCACTAGCGCCTCCTACAATGAGCAGTTCTTC; CDR3: CASTTSASYNEQFF
size: NA; J: TRBJ1-2; V: TRBV20-1; D: TRBD1; DNA: TGCAGTGCTAGTAACAGGGGGCTAGGCTATGGCTACACCTTC; CDR3: CSASNRGLGYGYTF
size: NA; J: TRBJ2-7; V: TRBV5-1; D: NA; DNA: TGCGCCAGCAGCTTTACAGACTCCTACGAGCAGTACTTC; CDR3: CASSFTDSYEQYF
size: once; J: TRBJ1-1; V: TRBV15; D: TRBD1; DNA: TGTGCCACCAGCATCTACAGGACAGGGAATACTGAAGCTTTCTTT; CDR3: CATSIYRTGNTEAFF
size: NA; J: TRBJ2-1; V: TRBV7-8; D: NA; DNA: TGTGCCAGCAGCTTATACGCGGGGTTGGCCTACAATGAGCAGTTCTTC; CDR3: CASSLYAGLAYNEQFF